Each of the 27 T cell receptor beta chains below was sequenced from the same sample in a study of cytomegalovirus exposure and HLA in healthy donors. The PCR ran on 60 Vbeta and 13 Jbeta primers. The table came from immunoSEQ multiplex PCR; TCRdb's copy has only in-frame clones and leaves some out. Among approximately 100,000 clones listed, 60% to 80% were seen once. Sample: PBMCs. Every receptor here comes from a man between 60 and 75 years old in good health and CMV-seropositive.

This clone was detected a few times. V is TRBV19 and J is TRBJ2-6, with 7 bases matching TRBD1. V lost 6 bases and J lost 0; bases outside the gene matches: 8. The germline V gene encodes CDR1 LNHDA and CDR2 SQIVND (reference sequence). This CDR3 contains 17 residues. The CDR3 coding sequence is TGTGCCAGTAGGGCCCCGGGACAGATCTCTGGGGCCAACGTCCTGACTTTC. It specifies CASRAPGQISGANVLTF.

The chain links TRBV19 to TRBJ2-2; 13 bases align to TRBD2. The CDR3 totals 16 residues. V gave up 8 bases and J gave up 0 bases; unmatched junction bases: 3. Germline V lookup: CDR1 LNHDA, CDR2 SQIVND (reference sequence). The CDR3 loop is CASATSGGTNTGELFF. The CDR3 nucleotides read TGTGCCAGTGCGACTAGCGGGGGGACGAACACCGGGGAGCTGTTTTTT.

This clone was observed a few times. This sequence joins TRBV19 and TRBJ1-5, with 10 bases matching TRBD1. This CDR3 comprises 14 residues. From germline, CDR1 is LNHDA and CDR2 SQIVND (reference sequence). The J segment lost 7 bases and the V segment lost 6 bases, leaving 6 bases of the junction unmatched. The CDR3 DNA reads as TGTGCCAGTAGCACGGACAGGGGGGTCCAGCCCCAGCATTTT. Translation gives CASSTDRGVQPQHF.

This chain uses TRBV19 with TRBJ1-5; 7 bases are shared with TRBD1. Germline V gene sequence: CDR1 LNHDA, CDR2 SQIVND (reference sequence). Trimming at V came to 6 bases and at J to 0 bases, leaving 17 bases not matched to a gene. The CDR3 sequence is 19 residues long. CDR3 sequence reads: CASSQTHPGTVISNQPQHF. The CDR3 DNA is TGTGCCAGTAGCCAGACCCACCCCGGGACAGTTATTAGCAATCAGCCCCAGCATTTT.

The sample holds one count of this clone. The J gene is TRBJ2-7, the V gene TRBV27; TRBD2 agrees at 7 bases. V lost 1 base, J lost 1 base, and 4 bases stayed unmatched. The CDR3 length is 15 residues. Germline CDR1 MNHEY, CDR2 SMNVEV (reference sequence). CDR3: CASSLLGGGSYEQYF. CDR3 in DNA: TGTGCCAGCAGTTTATTGGGGGGAGGGTCCTACGAGCAGTACTTC.

This clone was seen more than once but under ten times. The rearrangement links TRBV27 to TRBJ2-5; 10 positions agree with TRBD2. This CDR3 has 16 residues. Germline loops: CDR1 MNHEY, CDR2 SMNVEV (reference sequence). V dropped 3 bases and J dropped 5; count of bases not matched to a gene: 9. The CDR3 protein is CASSFHASGGAETQYF. The DNA for the CDR3 is TGTGCCAGCAGTTTTCATGCTAGCGGGGGAGCGGAGACCCAGTACTTC.

As DNA, the CDR3 is TGTGCCAGCTCGCCTCTAAGCGACTACAATGAGCAGTTCTTC. This sequence encodes CASSPLSDYNEQFF. The rearrangement links TRBV18 to TRBJ2-1; D not resolved. Trimming stripped 6 bases from V and 3 bases from J, with 12 bases between. Germline CDR1 and CDR2: KGHSH and LQKENI. The CDR3 is made up of 14 amino acids. The entire variable domain, with the rest obtained from reference TRBV18 and TRBJ2-1, is as follows: NAGVMQNPRHLVRRRGQEARLRCSPMKGHSHVYWYRQLPEEGLKFMVYLQKENIIDESGMPKERFSAEFPKEGPSILRIQQVVRGDSAAYFCASSPLSDYNEQFFGPGTRLTVL.

The chain couples TRBV5-1 to TRBJ2-5; 13 bases map to TRBD2. Germline V gives CDR1 SGHRS, CDR2 YFSETQ. The length of the CDR3 is 16 residues. V gave up 4 bases and J gave up 4 bases; unmatched junction bases: 7. The DNA of the CDR3 is TGCGCCAGCAGCCCTGGACTAGCGGGGGACGGAGAGACCCAGTACTTC. Its translation: CASSPGLAGDGETQYF.

The J gene is TRBJ1-5, the V gene TRBV5-4, with D possibly TRBD1 on 5 matching bases. The germline V gene has CDR1 SGHNT and CDR2 YYREEE (reference sequence). The CDR3 loop spans 16 amino acids. V gave up 5 bases and J gave up 6 bases, with 21 bases separating them. CDR3 in amino acids: CASRGGRGAGAQPQHF. The CDR3 coding sequence is TGTGCCAGCAGGGGGGGGAGAGGGGCCGGCGCTCAGCCCCAGCATTTT.

CDR3 in DNA: TGTGCCAGCAGCCCCCGGAGTGGCGGGACAGGGGAGGGTTTCTTT. It specifies CASSPRSGGTGEGFF. J is TRBJ1-1 and V is TRBV11-2; 10 nucleotides match TRBD1. This CDR3 is built from 15 residues. The V and J ends lost 5 bases and 13 bases, in that order; junction bases with no gene match: 16. Germline V lookup: CDR1 SGHAT, CDR2 FQNNGV.

The chain uses TRBV19 and TRBJ1-1; tentatively, D is TRBD1 (6 bases). The CDR3 is 14 amino acids. Trimming shortened V by 4 bases and J by 4 bases, and 13 bases separated the two germline ends. Germline V gene data show CDR1 as LNHDA and CDR2 as SQIVND (reference sequence). CDR3 region: CASSTVQGITEAFF. For the CDR3, the DNA is TGTGCCAGTAGTACGGTACAGGGTATCACTGAAGCTTTCTTT.

The J gene is TRBJ2-5, the V gene TRBV2; 8 nucleotides align to TRBD1. The CDR3 runs to 15 residues. CDR1 and CDR2 (germline): SNHLY, FYNNEI. The junction had 5 bases not matched to a gene; V was cut back by 4 bases and J by 1 base. The CDR3 protein is CASSGVTGAQETQYF. CDR3 in DNA: TGTGCCAGCAGTGGAGTGACAGGGGCCCAAGAGACCCAGTACTTC.

The chain uses TRBV12-5 and TRBJ2-5, with a weak D call TRBD1 (6 bases). Trimming took off 3 bases at V and 4 bases at J, with 18 bases between the two ends. The CDR3 is 16 residues long. The germline V gene encodes CDR1 LGHNT and CDR2 FRNRAP. The CDR3 DNA follows: TGTGCTAGTGGTTTCCGCTTAACAGGGAAACGAGAGACCCAGTACTTC. Translation gives CASGFRLTGKRETQYF.

CDR3 in DNA: TGTGCCAGCAGCTTAGATCGTTCAGGAGATACGCAGTATTTT. It is translated as CASSLDRSGDTQYF. The rearrangement joins TRBV11-2 to TRBJ2-3; D gene uncertain. Germline values: CDR1 SGHAT, CDR2 FQNNGV. The CDR3 runs 14 residues. V lost 0 bases and J lost 5, with 9 bases in between.

The V gene is TRBV6-7, the J gene TRBJ1-3, with TRBD1 identical over 7 bases. TRBV6-7 belongs to the ORF category, with a function that is uncertain. The length of the CDR3 is 13 residues. The V segment lost 11 bases and the J segment 3 bases; nucleotides outside the gene matches: 7. The CDR3 spells CAGWTGGGNTIYF. The CDR3 DNA follows: TGTGCCGGCTGGACAGGAGGTGGAAACACCATATATTTT.

The chain is built from TRBV7-9 and TRBJ1-4, with TRBD1 matching over 8 bases. CDR1 and CDR2 (germline): SEHNR, FQNEAQ (reference sequence). The junction had 10 bases not matched to a gene; V was cut back by 4 bases and J by 3 bases. The CDR3 sequence is 17 residues long. The CDR3 bases are TGTGCCAGCAGCTCGGACAGGGAGGCCCCAGCTAATGAAAAACTGTTTTTT. Its protein product is CASSSDREAPANEKLFF. Full variable domain (missing parts from reference TRBV7-9 and TRBJ1-4): DTGVSQNPRHKITKRGQNVTFRCDPISEHNRLYWYRQTLGQGPEFLTYFQNEAQLEKSRLLSDRFSAERPKGSFSTLEIQRTEQGDSAMYLCASSSDREAPANEKLFFGSGTQLSVL.

Written as DNA, the CDR3 is TGCGCCAGCAGCTTGGACAGGGCCAATGAGCAGTTCTTC. This encodes CASSLDRANEQFF. This chain connects TRBV5-1 to TRBJ2-1; tentatively, D is TRBD1 (6 bases). The CDR3 covers 13 residues. Trimming left V 0 bases short and J 6 bases short, with 7 bases between. Germline CDR1 is SGHRS and CDR2 is YFSETQ.

The chain joins TRBV28 to TRBJ1-5; 9 bases map to TRBD1. This CDR3 contains 18 residues. Germline V CDR1 and CDR2: MDHEN, SYDVKM. With 8 bases clipped from V and 0 bases from J, the junction kept 14 bases outside the gene matches. CDR3 sequence (DNA): TGTGCCAGCCCCCCCGGGGACAGGGTGGGTTATAGCAATCAGCCCCAGCATTTT. It specifies CASPPGDRVGYSNQPQHF.

The chain is built from TRBV5-8 and TRBJ1-6; 8 bases fit TRBD1. The CDR3 is made up of 14 amino acids. With V trimmed by 4 bases and J by 8 bases, 5 bases remained unmatched. Germline loops: CDR1 SGHTS, CDR2 YDEGEE. DNA for the CDR3: TGTGCCAGCAGCCCGGACAGGGATTATTCACCCCTCCACTTT. Translation gives CASSPDRDYSPLHF.

The chain links TRBV12-5 to TRBJ1-5; no clear D gene. The germline CDR1 and CDR2 sequences are LGHNT and FRNRAP. The CDR3 has 14 residues. Trimming took 5 bases from V and 2 from J, leaving 10 bases between them. CDR3 sequence: CASGPDTRNQPQHF. In DNA, the CDR3 is TGTGCTAGTGGTCCAGACACGCGCAATCAGCCCCAGCATTTT.

V and J are TRBV6-5 and TRBJ1-5; the D gene is possibly TRBD1 (5 bases). The CDR3 has 13 residues. Germline V gives CDR1 MNHEY, CDR2 SVGAGI. V lost 5 bases and J lost 5, with 10 bases in between. In DNA form, the CDR3 reads TGTGCCAGCAGTCCTCAGGGTTATCAGCCCCAGCATTTT. It encodes CASSPQGYQPQHF.

The gene calls are TRBV5-1 and TRBJ1-2, with D tentatively TRBD1 (6 bases). This CDR3 is 15 amino acids long. With 4 bases removed from V and 4 bases from J, the gap between germline ends came to 17 bases. CDR1 and CDR2 (germline): SGHRS, YFSETQ. The CDR3 spells CASSPGPGESYGYTF. In nucleotides, the CDR3 is TGCGCCAGCAGCCCAGGCCCAGGGGAGAGCTATGGCTACACCTTC.

The chain has TRBV5-1 and TRBJ1-1; D gene uncertain. Deletions cut 0 bases from V and 7 bases from J, with 10 bases between. The CDR3 contains 13 residues. Per germline, CDR1 SGHRS and CDR2 YFSETQ. The CDR3 nucleotides are TGCGCCAGCAGCTTGGACAGTGTGGGTGAAGCTTTCTTT. Protein product: CASSLDSVGEAFF.

Points on this clone: Relative to the germline gene, one junction end is altered; a read error may explain this. The gene calls are TRBV10-2 and TRBJ2-5, with 8 nucleotides matching TRBD2. Germline V gives CDR1 WSHSY, CDR2 SAAADI. The CDR3 length is 13 residues. CDR3 loop: CATRGGQQGTQYF. The CDR3 bases are TGCGCCACTCGGGGGGGCCAACAAGGGACCCAGTACTTC.

The chain is built from TRBV7-2 and TRBJ1-2; 8 bases line up with TRBD1. V lost 2 bases to trimming and J lost 8 bases; unmatched junction nucleotides: 7. The V gene's germline CDR1 is SGHTA and CDR2 FQGNSA. This CDR3 spans 14 amino acids. The CDR3 DNA reads as TGTGCCAGCAGCTTATTGACAGGGGCCGGGGGCTACACCTTC. Protein: CASSLLTGAGGYTF.

The rearrangement uses TRBV28 and TRBJ1-5, with TRBD1 identical over 7 bases. V lost 5 bases to trimming and J lost 2 bases; unmatched junction nucleotides: 12. CDR1 and CDR2 from the germline V gene are MDHEN and SYDVKM. The CDR3 loop spans 17 amino acids. CDR3 DNA: TGTGCCAGCAGTCAAGGCGGTTGGGACAGCCGCAATCAGCCCCAGCATTTT. This encodes CASSQGGWDSRNQPQHF.

This clone was seen a few times. The rearrangement joins TRBV10-1 to TRBJ1-5, with 9 bases lining up with TRBD1. CDR1 is WNHNN, CDR2 SYGVQD, per germline (reference sequence). J gave up 6 bases and V 4 bases, and 4 bases lay outside the gene matches. This CDR3 is built from 14 residues. The CDR3, as DNA: TGCGCCAGCAGTGTTACAGGGGGCCCTCAGCCCCAGCATTTT. Translation: CASSVTGGPQPQHF.